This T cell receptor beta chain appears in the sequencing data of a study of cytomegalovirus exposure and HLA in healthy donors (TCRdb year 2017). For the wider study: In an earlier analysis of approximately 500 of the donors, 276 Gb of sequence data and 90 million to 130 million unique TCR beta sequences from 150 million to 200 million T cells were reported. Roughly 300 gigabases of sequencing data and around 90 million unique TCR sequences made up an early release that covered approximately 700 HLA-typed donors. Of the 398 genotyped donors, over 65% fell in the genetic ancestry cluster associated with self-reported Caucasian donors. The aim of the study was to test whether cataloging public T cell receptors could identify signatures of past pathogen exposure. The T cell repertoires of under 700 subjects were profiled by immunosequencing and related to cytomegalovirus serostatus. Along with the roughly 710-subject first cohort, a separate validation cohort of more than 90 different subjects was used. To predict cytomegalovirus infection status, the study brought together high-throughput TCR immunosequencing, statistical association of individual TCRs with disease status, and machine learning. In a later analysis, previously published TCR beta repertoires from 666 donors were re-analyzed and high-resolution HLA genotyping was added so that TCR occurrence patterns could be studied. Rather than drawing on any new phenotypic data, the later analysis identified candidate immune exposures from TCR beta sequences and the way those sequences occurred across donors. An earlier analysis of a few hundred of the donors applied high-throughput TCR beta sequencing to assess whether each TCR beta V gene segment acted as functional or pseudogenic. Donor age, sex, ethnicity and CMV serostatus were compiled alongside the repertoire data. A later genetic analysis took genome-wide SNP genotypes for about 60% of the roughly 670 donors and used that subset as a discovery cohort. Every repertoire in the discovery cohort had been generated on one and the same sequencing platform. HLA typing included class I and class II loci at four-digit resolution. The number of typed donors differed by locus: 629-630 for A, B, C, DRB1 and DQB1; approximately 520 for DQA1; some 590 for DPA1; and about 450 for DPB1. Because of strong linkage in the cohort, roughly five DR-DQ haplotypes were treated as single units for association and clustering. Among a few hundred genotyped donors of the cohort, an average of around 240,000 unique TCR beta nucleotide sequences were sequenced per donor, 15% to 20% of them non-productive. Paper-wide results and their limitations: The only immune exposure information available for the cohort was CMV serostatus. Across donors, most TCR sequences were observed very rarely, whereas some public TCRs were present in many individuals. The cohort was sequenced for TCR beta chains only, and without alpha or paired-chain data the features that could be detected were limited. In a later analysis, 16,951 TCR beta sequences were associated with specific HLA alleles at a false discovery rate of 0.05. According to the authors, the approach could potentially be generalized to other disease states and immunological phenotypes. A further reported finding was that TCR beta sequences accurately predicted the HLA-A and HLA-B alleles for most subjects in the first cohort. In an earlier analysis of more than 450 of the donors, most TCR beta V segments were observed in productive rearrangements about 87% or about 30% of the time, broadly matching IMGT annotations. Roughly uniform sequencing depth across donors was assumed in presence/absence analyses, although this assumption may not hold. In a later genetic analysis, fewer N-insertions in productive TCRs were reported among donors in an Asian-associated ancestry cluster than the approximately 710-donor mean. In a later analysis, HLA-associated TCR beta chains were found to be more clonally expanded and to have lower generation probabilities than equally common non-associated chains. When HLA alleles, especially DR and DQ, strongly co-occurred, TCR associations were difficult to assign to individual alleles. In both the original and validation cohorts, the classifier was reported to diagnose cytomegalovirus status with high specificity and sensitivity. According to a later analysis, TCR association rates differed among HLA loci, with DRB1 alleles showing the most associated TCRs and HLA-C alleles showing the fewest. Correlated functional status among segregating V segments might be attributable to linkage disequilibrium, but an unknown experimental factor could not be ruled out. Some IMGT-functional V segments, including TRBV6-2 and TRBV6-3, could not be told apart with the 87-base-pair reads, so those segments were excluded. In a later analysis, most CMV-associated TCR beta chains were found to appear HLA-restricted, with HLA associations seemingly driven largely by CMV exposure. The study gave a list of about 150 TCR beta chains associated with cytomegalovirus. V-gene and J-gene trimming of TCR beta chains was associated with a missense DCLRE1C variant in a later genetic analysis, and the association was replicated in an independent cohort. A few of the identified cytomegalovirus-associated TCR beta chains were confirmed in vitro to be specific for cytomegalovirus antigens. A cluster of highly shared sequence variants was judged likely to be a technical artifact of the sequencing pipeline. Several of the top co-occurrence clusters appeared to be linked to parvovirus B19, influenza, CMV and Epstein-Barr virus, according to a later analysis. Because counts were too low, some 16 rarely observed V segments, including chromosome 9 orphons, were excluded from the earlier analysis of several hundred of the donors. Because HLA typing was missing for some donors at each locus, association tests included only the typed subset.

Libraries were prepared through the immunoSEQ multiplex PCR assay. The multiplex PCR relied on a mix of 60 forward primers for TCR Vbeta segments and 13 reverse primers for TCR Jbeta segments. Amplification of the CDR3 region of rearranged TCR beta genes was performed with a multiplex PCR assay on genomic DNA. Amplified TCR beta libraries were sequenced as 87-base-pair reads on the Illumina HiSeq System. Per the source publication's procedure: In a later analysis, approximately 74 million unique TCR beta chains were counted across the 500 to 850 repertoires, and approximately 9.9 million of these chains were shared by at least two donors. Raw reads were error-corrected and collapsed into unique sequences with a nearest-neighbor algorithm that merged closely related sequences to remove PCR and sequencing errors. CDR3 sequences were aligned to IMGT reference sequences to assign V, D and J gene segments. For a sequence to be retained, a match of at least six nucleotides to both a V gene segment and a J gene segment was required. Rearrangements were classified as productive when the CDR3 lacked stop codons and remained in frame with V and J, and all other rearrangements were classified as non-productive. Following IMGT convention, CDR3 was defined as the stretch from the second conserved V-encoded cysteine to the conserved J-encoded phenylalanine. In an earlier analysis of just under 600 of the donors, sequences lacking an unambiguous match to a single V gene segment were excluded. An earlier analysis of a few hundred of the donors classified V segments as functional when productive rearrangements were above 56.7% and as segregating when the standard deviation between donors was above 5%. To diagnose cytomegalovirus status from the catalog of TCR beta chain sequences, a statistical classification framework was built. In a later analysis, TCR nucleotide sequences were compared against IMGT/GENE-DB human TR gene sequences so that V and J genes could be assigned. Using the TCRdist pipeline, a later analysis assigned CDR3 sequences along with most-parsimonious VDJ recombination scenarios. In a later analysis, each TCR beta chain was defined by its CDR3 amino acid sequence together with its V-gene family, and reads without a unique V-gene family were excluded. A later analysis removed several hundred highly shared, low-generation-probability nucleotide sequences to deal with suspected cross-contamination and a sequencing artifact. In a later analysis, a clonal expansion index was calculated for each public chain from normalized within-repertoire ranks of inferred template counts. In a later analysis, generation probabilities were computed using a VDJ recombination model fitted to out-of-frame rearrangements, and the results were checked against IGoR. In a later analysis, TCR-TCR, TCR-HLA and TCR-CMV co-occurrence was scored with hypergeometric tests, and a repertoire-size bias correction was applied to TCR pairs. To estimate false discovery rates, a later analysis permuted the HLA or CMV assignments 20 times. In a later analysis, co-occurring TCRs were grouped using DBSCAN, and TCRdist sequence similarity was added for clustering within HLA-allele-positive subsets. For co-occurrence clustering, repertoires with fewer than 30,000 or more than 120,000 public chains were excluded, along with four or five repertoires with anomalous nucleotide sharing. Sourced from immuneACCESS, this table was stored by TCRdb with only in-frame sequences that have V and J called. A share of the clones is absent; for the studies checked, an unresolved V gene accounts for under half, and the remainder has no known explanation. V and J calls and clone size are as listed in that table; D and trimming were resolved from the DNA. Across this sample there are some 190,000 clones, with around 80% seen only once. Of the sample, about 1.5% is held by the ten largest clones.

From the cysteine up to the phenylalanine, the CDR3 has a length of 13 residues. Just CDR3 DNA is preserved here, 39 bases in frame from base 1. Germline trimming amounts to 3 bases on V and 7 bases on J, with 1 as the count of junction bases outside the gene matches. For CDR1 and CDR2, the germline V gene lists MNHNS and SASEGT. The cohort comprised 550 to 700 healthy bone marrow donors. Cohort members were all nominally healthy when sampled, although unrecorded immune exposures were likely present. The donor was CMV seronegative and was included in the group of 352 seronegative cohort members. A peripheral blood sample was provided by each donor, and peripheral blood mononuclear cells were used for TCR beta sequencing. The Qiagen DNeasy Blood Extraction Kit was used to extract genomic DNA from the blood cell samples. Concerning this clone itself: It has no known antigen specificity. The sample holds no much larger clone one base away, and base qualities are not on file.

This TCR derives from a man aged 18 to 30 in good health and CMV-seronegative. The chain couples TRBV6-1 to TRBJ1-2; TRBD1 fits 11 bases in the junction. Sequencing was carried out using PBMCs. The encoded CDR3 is CASSEGTGGGYTF. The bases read TGTGCCAGCAGTGAGGGGACAGGGGGTGGCTACACCTTC.